The clone carrying this TCR beta chain was seen only once. What it binds is unknown. Carried by the TCR beta cDNA libraries were unique molecular identifiers. TCRdb independently ran MiXCR on the PCR reads; one entry per CDR3 protein. This sample carries about 770,000 distinct CDR3 sequences, 35% to 55% of them seen once, and the ten largest clones take roughly 4.9%. The data originate from a study of post-analysis software for immune sequencing data. The study's findings and limits: Relative to controls, patients with multiple sclerosis showed significantly lower normalized Chao1 diversity.

The TCR was taken from a girl between 10 and 17 years old with multiple sclerosis. What was sequenced was blood.

The CDR3 loop reads CASSLEGGATGELFF. The DNA for the CDR3 is TGTGCCAGCAGCTTAGAGGGGGGGGCCACCGGGGAGCTGTTTTTT. The chain combines TRBV7-3 with TRBJ2-2, with D possibly matching TRBD2 (7 bases). The CDR3 length is 15 residues. The V gene lost 2 bases and the J gene lost 4 bases, with 11 bases spanning the gap. Germline-derived CDR1 and CDR2 are SGHTA and FQGTGA.